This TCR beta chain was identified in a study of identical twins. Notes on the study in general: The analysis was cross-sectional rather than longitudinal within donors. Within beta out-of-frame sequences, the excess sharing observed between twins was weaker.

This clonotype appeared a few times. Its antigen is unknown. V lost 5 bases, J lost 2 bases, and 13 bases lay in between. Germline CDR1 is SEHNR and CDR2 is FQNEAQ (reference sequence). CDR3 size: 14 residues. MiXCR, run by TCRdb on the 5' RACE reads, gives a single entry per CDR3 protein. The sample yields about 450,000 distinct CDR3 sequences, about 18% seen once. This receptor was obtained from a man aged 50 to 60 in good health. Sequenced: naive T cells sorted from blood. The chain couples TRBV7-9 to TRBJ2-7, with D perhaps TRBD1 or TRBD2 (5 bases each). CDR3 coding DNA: TGTGCCAGCAGCCCGAGGGACGGCACCTACGAGCAGTACTTC. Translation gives CASSPRDGTYEQYF.